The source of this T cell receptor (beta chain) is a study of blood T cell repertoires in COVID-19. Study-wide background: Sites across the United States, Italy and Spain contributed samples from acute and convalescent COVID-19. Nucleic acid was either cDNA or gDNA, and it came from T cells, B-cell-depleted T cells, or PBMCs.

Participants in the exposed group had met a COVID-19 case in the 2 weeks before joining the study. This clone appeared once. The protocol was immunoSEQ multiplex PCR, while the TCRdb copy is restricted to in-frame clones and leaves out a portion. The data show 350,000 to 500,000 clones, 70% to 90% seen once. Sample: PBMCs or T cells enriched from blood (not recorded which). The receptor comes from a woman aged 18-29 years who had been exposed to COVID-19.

CDR3 in DNA: TGCAGCGTTGTATCCGGAGCGAACGAGCAGTACTTC. As protein: CSVVSGANEQYF. The rearrangement joins TRBV29-1 to TRBJ2-7; D remains unclear. The CDR3 loop spans 12 amino acids. V was cut by 4 bases and J by 5 bases, with 12 bases left in between. Germline CDR1 SQVTM, CDR2 ANQGSEA.